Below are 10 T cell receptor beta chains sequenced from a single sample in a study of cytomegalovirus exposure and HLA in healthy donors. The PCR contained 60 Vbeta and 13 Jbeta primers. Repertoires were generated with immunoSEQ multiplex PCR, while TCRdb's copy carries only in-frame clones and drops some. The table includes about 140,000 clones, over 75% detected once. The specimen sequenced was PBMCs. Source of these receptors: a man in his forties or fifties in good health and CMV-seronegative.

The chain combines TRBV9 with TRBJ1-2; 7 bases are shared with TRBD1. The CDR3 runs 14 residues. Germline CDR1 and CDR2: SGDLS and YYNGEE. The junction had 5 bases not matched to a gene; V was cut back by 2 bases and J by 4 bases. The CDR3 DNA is TGTGCCAGCAGCGTTACGACAGGGTCCTATGGCTACACCTTC. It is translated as CASSVTTGSYGYTF.

The CDR3 region is CAWSVPGGARETQYF. The DNA for the CDR3 is TGTGCCTGGAGTGTACCTGGGGGGGCGCGGGAGACCCAGTACTTC. This chain connects TRBV30 to TRBJ2-5, with a weak D call TRBD2 (7 bases). CDR3 length: 15 amino acids. The germline CDR1 and CDR2 sequences are GTSNPN and SVGIG (reference sequence). With 0 bases removed from V and 5 bases from J, the gap between germline ends came to 16 bases.

CDR3 in amino acids: CASSLSQGYGEEAFF. Here the CDR3 DNA reads TGTGCCAGCAGTTTATCCCAGGGTTATGGCGAAGAAGCTTTCTTT. The rearrangement links TRBV27 to TRBJ1-1, with D tentatively TRBD1 (5 bases). V shed 0 bases and J shed 8 bases, with 16 bases lying between them. CDR1 and CDR2 (germline): MNHEY, SMNVEV (reference sequence). This CDR3 contains 15 residues.

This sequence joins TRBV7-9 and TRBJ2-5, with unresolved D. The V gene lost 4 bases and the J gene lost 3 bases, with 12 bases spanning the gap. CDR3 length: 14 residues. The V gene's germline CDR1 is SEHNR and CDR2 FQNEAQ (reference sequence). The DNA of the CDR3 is TGTGCCAGCAGCTCTCCTAGGTGGAAAGAGACCCAGTACTTC. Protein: CASSSPRWKETQYF.

The CDR3 DNA is TGTGCCAGTAATACGGGGTACAATGAGCAGTTCTTC. Protein: CASNTGYNEQFF. The chain couples TRBV19 to TRBJ2-1; D is possibly TRBD2 (5 bases). The CDR3 is 12 amino acids. Trimming removed 7 bases from V and 4 bases from J, with 8 bases in between. Germline loops: CDR1 LNHDA, CDR2 SQIVND (reference sequence).

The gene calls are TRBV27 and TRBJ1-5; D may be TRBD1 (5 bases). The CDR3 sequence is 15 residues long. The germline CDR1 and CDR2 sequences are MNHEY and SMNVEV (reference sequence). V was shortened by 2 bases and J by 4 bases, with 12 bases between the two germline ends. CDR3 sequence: CASSLTREGNQPQHF. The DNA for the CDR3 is TGTGCCAGCAGTTTAACCAGGGAGGGGAATCAGCCCCAGCATTTT.

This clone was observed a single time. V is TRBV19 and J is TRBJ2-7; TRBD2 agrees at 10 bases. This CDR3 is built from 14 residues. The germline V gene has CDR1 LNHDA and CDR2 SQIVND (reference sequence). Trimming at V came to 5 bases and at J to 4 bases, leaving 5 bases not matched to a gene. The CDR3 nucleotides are TGTGCCAGTAGTGTACTAGCGGGGCATTACGAGCAGTACTTC. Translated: CASSVLAGHYEQYF.

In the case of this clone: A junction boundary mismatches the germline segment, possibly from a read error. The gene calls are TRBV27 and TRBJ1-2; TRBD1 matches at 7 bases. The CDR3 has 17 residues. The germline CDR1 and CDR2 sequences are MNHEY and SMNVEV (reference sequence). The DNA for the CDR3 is TGTGCCAGCAGTCTATCCCTCGGACAGGAGGGGAACTATGGCTACACCTTC. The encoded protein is CASSLSLGQEGNYGYTF.

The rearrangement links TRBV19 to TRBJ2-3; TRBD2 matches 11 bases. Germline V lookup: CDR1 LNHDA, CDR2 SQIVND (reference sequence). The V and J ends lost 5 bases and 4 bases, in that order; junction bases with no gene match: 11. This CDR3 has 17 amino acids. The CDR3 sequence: CASSLTGTSGTSDTQYF. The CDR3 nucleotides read TGTGCCAGTAGTCTGACCGGGACTAGCGGTACGTCAGATACGCAGTATTTT.

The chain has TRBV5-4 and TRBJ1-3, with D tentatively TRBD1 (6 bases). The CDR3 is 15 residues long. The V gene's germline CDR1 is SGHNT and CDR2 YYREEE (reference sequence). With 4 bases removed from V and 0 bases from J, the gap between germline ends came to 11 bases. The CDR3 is CASSQGHLSGNTIYF. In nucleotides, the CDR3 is TGTGCCAGCAGCCAGGGACACCTCTCTGGAAACACCATATATTTT.